The 9 T cell receptor beta chains presented below share a single source sample, sequenced in a study of T cells in Graves' hyperthyroidism and ophthalmopathy. Template material for amplifying TCR beta CDR3 regions consisted of RNA transcripts. A first-round RT-PCR of the TCR CDR3 used the HTBI primer set. TCRdb reprocessed the multiplex PCR reads via MiXCR and lists one record per CDR3 protein. The profile shows hundreds of thousands of distinct CDR3 sequences, about 13% of them singletons. What was sequenced was blood. These receptors originate from a woman younger than 35 with Graves' hyperthyroidism.

This clonotype was counted many times. The chain combines TRBV3-1 with TRBJ2-1; maybe TRBD1 (5 bases). V was shortened by 0 bases and J by 6 bases, with 15 bases between the two germline ends. The germline V gene encodes CDR1 LGHDT and CDR2 YNNKEL (reference sequence). This CDR3 spans 16 amino acids. The CDR3 spells CASSQDWGDTSNEQFF. CDR3 DNA: TGTGCCAGCAGCCAAGACTGGGGCGACACCTCCAATGAGCAGTTCTTC.

This clonotype was observed at least ten times. This chain uses TRBV5-1 with TRBJ1-3; no clear D gene. CDR3 size: 14 residues. CDR1 is SGHRS and CDR2 is YFSETQ in the germline V gene. V lost 0 bases to trimming and J lost 1 base, with 5 bases between them. The CDR3 region has the DNA TGCGCCAGCAGCTTGGAAGGGTCTGGAAACACCATATATTTT. Residues: CASSLEGSGNTIYF.

In this sample, this clonotype turned up a few times. The CDR3 DNA follows: TGTGCCAGCAGCGTAGATCCGTCTGGAAACACCATATATTTT. It specifies CASSVDPSGNTIYF. The chain recombines TRBV9 with TRBJ1-3; no reliable D call. The CDR3 is 14 amino acids. Between the trimmed V and J ends, which lost 0 bases and 1 base, there was a span of 5 bases. Germline V gene sequence: CDR1 SGDLS, CDR2 YYNGEE. Combining the CDR3 with reference TRBV9 and TRBJ1-3 gives the whole variable domain DSGVTQTPKHLITATGQRVTLRCSPRSGDLSVYWYQQSLDQGLQFLIQYYNGEERAKGNILERFSAQQFPDLHSELNLSSLELGDSALYFCASSVDPSGNTIYFGEGSWLTVV.

On this clonotype itself: A junction boundary mismatches the germline segment, possibly from a read error. The V and J genes are TRBV19 and TRBJ1-5; a weak D match, TRBD1 (6 bases). The germline CDR1 and CDR2 sequences are LNHDA and SQIVND (reference sequence). CDR3 length: 16 amino acids. Here the CDR3 reads CVSSTSWRGAWQPQHF. The CDR3 region has the DNA TGTGTCAGTAGTACTTCTTGGCGGGGGGCTTGGCAGCCCCAGCATTTT.

This clonotype has ten or more counts. This chain connects TRBV9 to TRBJ1-1; 7 bases match TRBD1. This CDR3 comprises 17 residues. Trimming removed 0 bases from V and 4 bases from J; junction bases left unmatched: 12. Germline-derived CDR1 and CDR2 are SGDLS and YYNGEE. The CDR3, as DNA: TGTGCCAGCAGCGTAGGTCCGGGGGGCAGGGGGAGCACTGAAGCTTTCTTT. It encodes CASSVGPGGRGSTEAFF.

This clonotype was counted many times. This chain joins TRBV13 and TRBJ2-7; TRBD1 matches 7 bases. This CDR3 has 15 amino acids. The germline V gene encodes CDR1 PRHDT and CDR2 FYEKMQ (reference sequence). V lost 0 bases to trimming and J lost 3 bases; unmatched junction nucleotides: 5. The CDR3 protein is CASSLGGDRSYEQYF. The CDR3 bases are TGTGCCAGCAGCTTAGGTGGGGACAGAAGCTACGAGCAGTACTTC. The full variable domain, in which reference TRBV13 and TRBJ2-7 provide the parts outside the CDR3, is AAGVIQSPRHLIKEKRETATLKCYPIPRHDTVYWYQQGPGQDPQFLISFYEKMQSDKGSIPDRFSAQQFSDYHSELNMSSLELGDSALYFCASSLGGDRSYEQYFGPGTRLTVT.

This clonotype has at least ten counts. The chain uses TRBV3-1 and TRBJ2-2; D is ambiguous. The CDR3 spans 16 residues. V lost 2 bases to trimming and J lost 0 bases, with 10 bases between them. The V gene's germline CDR1 is LGHDT and CDR2 YNNKEL (reference sequence). Written as DNA, the CDR3 is TGTGCCAGCAGCCAATGGTGGGGATCGAACACCGGGGAGCTGTTTTTT. It codes for CASSQWWGSNTGELFF.

This clonotype came up many times. The V and J genes are TRBV20-1 and TRBJ1-1; TRBD1 matches at 7 bases. J was trimmed by 2 bases and V by 0 bases; bases with no gene match: 3. The CDR3 is 14 residues long. CDR1 and CDR2 (germline): DFQATT, SNEGSKA (reference sequence). The DNA of the CDR3 is TGCAGTGCTAGAGAAACAGGGGCCAACACTGAAGCTTTCTTT. Translated: CSARETGANTEAFF.

Only a few counts were recorded for this clonotype. The V call is TRBV20-1, the J call TRBJ1-1, with D perhaps TRBD1 (5 bases). Deletions cut 6 bases from V and 0 bases from J, with 14 bases between. Germline values: CDR1 DFQATT, CDR2 SNEGSKA (reference sequence). The CDR3 contains 14 residues. The CDR3 reads CSATRGSMNTEAFF. The CDR3 DNA sequence: TGCAGTGCAACCCGGGGCTCCATGAACACTGAAGCTTTCTTT.